Below, one TCR beta chain is given with its context. Its cognate antigen is unknown. CDR1 SGDLS and CDR2 YYNGEE come from the germline V gene. V dropped 0 bases and J dropped 0; count of bases not matched to a gene: 3. CDR3 size: 15 residues. TCRdb's copy holds only in-frame clones and misses some; the assay was immunoSEQ multiplex PCR. The data hold fewer than 80,000 clones, with around nine tenths observed a single time. This sample was taken from a study of Tregs in tolerant kidney transplant recipients. Study-level results: Activated donor B cell expansion appeared to reveal the most relevant donor-specific TCRbeta repertoire.

The J gene is TRBJ2-7, the V gene TRBV9, with 7 bases fitting TRBD1. This receptor was identified in a human donor who received a combined kidney and bone marrow transplant. Material: CD4+ T cells from blood, obtained before the transplant. The CDR3 DNA follows: TGTGCCAGCAGCGTAGTTGGGGACAGCTCCTACGAGCAGTACTTC. It yields the protein CASSVVGDSSYEQYF. Full variable domain (rest looked up from reference TRBV9 and TRBJ2-7): DSGVTQTPKHLITATGQRVTLRCSPRSGDLSVYWYQQSLDQGLQFLIQYYNGEERAKGNILERFSAQQFPDLHSELNLSSLELGDSALYFCASSVVGDSSYEQYFGPGTRLTVT.